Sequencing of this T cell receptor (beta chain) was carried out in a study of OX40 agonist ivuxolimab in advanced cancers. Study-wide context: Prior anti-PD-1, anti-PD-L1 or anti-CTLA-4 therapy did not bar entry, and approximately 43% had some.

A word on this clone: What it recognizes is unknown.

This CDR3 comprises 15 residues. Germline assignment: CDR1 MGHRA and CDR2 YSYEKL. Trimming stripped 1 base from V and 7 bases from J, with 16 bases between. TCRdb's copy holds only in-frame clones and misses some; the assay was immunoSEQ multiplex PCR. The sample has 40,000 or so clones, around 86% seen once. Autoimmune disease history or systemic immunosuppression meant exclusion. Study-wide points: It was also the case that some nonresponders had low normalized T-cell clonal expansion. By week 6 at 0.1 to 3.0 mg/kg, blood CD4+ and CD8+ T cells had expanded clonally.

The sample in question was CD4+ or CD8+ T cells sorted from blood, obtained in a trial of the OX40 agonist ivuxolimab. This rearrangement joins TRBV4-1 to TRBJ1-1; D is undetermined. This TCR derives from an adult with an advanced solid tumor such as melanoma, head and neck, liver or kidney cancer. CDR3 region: CASSQAGEGLGEAFF. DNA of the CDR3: TGCGCCAGCAGCCAAGCCGGGGAGGGTCTCGGTGAAGCTTTCTTT.